This entry concerns a single TCR beta chain. Deletions cut 2 bases from V and 10 bases from J, with 15 bases between. From germline, CDR1 is MNHEY and CDR2 SVGAGI. The CDR3 has 15 amino acids. This specimen belongs to a study of blood T cell repertoires in COVID-19. Study at large: The United States, Italy and Spain were the sources of the acute and convalescent COVID-19 samples. Sources were T cells, B-cell-depleted T cells, or PBMCs; the material itself was cDNA or gDNA.

Only in-frame clones appear in the TCRdb table, and some are missing; sequencing was by immunoSEQ multiplex PCR. The data show roughly 110,000 clones, with about nine tenths seen just once and 4.5% held by the top ten. The sample comprised peripheral blood. This sequence joins TRBV6-5 and TRBJ1-6; D perhaps matches TRBD1 (5 bases). This receptor was taken from a man aged 40-55 years with acute or convalescent COVID-19. This CDR3 reads CASSYEAVGGSPLHF. The DNA for the CDR3 is TGTGCCAGCAGTTACGAGGCGGTCGGGGGATCACCCCTCCACTTT.